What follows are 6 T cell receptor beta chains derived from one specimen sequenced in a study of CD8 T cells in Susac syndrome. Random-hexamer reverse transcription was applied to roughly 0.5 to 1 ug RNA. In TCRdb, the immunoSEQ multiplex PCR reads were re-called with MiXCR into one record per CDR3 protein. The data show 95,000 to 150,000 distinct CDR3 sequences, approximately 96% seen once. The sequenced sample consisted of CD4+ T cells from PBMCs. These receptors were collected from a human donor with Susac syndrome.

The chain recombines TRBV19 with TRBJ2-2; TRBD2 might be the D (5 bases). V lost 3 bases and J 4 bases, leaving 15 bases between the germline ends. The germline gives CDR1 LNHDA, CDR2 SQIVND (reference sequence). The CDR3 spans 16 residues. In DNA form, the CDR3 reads TGTGCCAGTAGTATCCCTAGCTGGGCGGCCACCGGGGAGCTGTTTTTT. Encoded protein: CASSIPSWAATGELFF.

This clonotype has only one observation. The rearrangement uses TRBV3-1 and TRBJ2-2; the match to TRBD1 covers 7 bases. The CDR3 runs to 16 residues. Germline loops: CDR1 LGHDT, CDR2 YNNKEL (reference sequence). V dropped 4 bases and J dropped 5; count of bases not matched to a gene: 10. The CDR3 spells CASSLEGGAYTGELFF. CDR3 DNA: TGTGCCAGCAGCCTCGAAGGGGGCGCGTATACCGGGGAGCTGTTTTTT.

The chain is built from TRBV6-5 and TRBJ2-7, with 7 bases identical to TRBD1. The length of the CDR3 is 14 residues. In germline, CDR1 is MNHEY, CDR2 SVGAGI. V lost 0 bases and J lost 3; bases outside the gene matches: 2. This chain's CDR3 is CASSYSPGGYEQYF. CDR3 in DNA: TGTGCCAGCAGTTACTCACCAGGGGGCTACGAGCAGTACTTC.

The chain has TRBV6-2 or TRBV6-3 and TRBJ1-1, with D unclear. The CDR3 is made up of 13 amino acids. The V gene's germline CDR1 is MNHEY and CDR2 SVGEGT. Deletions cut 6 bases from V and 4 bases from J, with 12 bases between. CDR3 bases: TGTGCCAGCAGCCGCGGGATGACCACTGAAGCTTTCTTT. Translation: CASSRGMTTEAFF.

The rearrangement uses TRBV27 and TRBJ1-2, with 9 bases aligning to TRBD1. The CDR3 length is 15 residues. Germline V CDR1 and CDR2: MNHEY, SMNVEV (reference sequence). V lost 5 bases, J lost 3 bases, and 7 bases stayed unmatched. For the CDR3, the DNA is TGTGCCAGCAGTGCGTGGACAGGGGCCGACTATGGCTACACCTTC. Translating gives CASSAWTGADYGYTF.

The CDR3 region has the DNA TGCGCCAGCAGCCAAGATTTCGGGCAGCCGAACACTGAAGCTTTCTTT. It yields the protein CASSQDFGQPNTEAFF. The chain links TRBV4-1 to TRBJ1-1, with unresolved D. This CDR3 is 16 amino acids long. Between the trimmed V and J ends, which lost 0 bases and 1 base, there was a span of 12 bases. Germline assignment: CDR1 MGHRA and CDR2 YSYEKL.